This T cell receptor (beta chain) was obtained from a study of blood T cell repertoires in COVID-19. The authors' processing: The assay estimated nucleated cells by amplifying reference gene primers. Repertoires were generated with immunoSEQ multiplex PCR, while TCRdb's copy carries only in-frame clones and drops some. The V and J calls and clone size are taken from that table; D and trimming were inferred from the DNA. Here the sample spans approximately 220,000 clones, about 80% being singletons. V gave up 4 bases and J gave up 3 bases; unmatched junction bases: 11. This CDR3 is built from 17 residues. The germline V gene encodes CDR1 SGHNT and CDR2 YYREEE (reference sequence).

The chain employs TRBV5-4 and TRBJ2-1, with 9 bases fitting TRBD2. This TCR was sampled from a woman in her sixties with acute or convalescent COVID-19. The sequencing sample was made of peripheral blood. CDR3 nucleotides: TGTGCCAGCAGCCACACGTCCCTAGCGGGGAACTACAATGAGCAGTTCTTC. Encoded protein: CASSHTSLAGNYNEQFF.